What follows describes a single T cell receptor (beta chain). Original data processing: Amplification with reference gene primers provided the estimates of nucleated cell counts. This table comes from immunoSEQ multiplex PCR, and its TCRdb copy is limited to in-frame clones, with some not included. The DNA gave D and trimming, while V, J and clone size come from that table. This table has about 140,000 clones, around 87% appearing once. The source of the sample is a study of blood T cell repertoires in COVID-19. On the study more broadly: From the United States, Italy and Spain came samples of acute and convalescent COVID-19. Nucleic acid was either cDNA or gDNA, and it came from T cells, B-cell-depleted T cells, or PBMCs.

After removal of 0 bases from V and 2 bases from J, the junction contained 5 bases not matched to a gene. CDR3 length: 16 amino acids. Germline lookup yields CDR1 MNHEY and CDR2 SMNVEV (reference sequence). The sample comprised peripheral blood. The TCR comes from a human donor in a cohort sampled during active COVID-19. The V and J genes are TRBV27 and TRBJ2-3, with 7 bases aligning to TRBD1. This CDR3 is CASSLSKGQYTDTQYF. The CDR3, as DNA: TGTGCCAGCAGTTTATCGAAGGGACAGTACACAGATACGCAGTATTTT.